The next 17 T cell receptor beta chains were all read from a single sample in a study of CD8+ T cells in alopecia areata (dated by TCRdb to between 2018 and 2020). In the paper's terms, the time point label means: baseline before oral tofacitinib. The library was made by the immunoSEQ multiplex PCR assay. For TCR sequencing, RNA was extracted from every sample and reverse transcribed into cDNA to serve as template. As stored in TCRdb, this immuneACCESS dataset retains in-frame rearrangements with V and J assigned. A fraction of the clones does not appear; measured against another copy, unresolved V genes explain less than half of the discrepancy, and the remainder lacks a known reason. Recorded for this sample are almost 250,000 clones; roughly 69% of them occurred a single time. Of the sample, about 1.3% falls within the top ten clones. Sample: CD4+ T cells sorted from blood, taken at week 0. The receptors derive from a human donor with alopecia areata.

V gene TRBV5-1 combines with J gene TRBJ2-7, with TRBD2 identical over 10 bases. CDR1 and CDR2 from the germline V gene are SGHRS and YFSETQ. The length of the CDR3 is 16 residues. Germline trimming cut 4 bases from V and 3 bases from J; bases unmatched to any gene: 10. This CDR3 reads CASSTGVAGGIYEQYF. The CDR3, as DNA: TGCGCCAGCAGCACCGGGGTAGCGGGGGGTATCTACGAGCAGTACTTC.

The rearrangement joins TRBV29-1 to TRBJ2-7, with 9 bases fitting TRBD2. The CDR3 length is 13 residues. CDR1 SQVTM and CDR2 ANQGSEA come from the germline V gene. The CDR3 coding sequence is TGCAGGTACTCTAGCGGGGTTTCCTACGAGCAGTACTTC. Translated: CRYSSGVSYEQYF.

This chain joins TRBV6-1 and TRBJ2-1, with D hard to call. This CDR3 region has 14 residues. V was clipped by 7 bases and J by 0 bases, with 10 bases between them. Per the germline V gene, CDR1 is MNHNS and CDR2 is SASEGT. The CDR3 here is CASTRVVSYNEQFF. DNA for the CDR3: TGTGCCAGCACTCGAGTTGTCTCCTACAATGAGCAGTTCTTC.

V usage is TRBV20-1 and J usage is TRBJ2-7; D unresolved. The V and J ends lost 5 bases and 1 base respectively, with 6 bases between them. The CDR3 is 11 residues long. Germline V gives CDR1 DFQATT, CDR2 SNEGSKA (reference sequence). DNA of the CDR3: TGCAGTGCTTCGGATTCCTACGAGCAGTACTTC. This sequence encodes CSASDSYEQYF.

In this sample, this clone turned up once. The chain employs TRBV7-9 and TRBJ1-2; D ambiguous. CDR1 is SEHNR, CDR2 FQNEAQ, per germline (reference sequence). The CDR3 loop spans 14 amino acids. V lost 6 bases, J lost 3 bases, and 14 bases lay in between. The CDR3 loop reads CASSHQGGDYGYTF. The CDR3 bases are TGTGCCAGCAGTCATCAAGGCGGGGACTATGGCTACACCTTC.

CDR3 amino acids: CASSFQLVRGQGGKTQYF. The CDR3 nucleotides are TGTGCCAGCAGTTTCCAGTTAGTTAGAGGACAGGGGGGAAAGACCCAGTACTTC. The chain couples TRBV25-1 to TRBJ2-5, with 10 bases identical to TRBD1. Germline CDR1 is MGHDK and CDR2 is SYGVNS. The trim removed 5 bases at V and 6 bases at J, leaving 18 bases unmatched. CDR3 size: 18 residues.

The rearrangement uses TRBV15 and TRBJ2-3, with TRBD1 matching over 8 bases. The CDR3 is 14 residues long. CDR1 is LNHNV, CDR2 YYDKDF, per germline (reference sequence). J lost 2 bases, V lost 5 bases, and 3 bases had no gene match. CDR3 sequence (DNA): TGTGCCACCAGCGGACAGGGCGACACAGATACGCAGTATTTT. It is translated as CATSGQGDTDTQYF.

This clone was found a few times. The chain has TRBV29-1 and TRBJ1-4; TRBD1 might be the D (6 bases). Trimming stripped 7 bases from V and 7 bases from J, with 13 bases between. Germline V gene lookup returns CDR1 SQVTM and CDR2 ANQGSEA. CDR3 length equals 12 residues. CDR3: CSARTVGEKLFF. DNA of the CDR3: TGCAGCGCCCGGACAGTAGGTGAAAAACTGTTTTTT.

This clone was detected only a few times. The CDR3 region has the DNA TGCGCCAGCCGAGTCGTCCTCACAGATACGCAGTATTTT. Residues: CASRVVLTDTQYF. The chain has TRBV5-1 and TRBJ2-3; D ambiguous. This CDR3 comprises 13 residues. Trimming stripped 7 bases from V and 2 bases from J, with 11 bases between. Germline V CDR1 and CDR2: SGHRS, YFSETQ.

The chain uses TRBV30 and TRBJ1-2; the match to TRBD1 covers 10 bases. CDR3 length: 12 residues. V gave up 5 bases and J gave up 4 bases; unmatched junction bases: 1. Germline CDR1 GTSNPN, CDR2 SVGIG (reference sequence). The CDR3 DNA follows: TGTGCCTGGGGGGACAGGGGCTATGGCTACACCTTC. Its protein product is CAWGDRGYGYTF.

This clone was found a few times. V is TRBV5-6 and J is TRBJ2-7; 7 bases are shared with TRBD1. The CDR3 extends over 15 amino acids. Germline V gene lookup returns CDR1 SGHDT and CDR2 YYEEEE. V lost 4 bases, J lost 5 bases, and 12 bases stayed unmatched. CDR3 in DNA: TGTGCCAGCAGCCACACAAGGACAGGACACCACGAGCAGTACTTC. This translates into CASSHTRTGHHEQYF.

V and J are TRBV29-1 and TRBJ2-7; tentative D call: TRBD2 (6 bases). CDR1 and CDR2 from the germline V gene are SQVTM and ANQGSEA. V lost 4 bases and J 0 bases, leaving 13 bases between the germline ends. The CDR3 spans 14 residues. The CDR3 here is CSVALGGVSYEQYF. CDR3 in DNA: TGCAGCGTTGCCCTCGGAGGGGTCTCCTACGAGCAGTACTTC.

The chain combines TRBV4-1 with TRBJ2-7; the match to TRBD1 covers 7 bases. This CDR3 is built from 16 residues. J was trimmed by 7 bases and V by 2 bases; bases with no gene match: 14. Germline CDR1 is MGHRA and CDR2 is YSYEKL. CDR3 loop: CASSQTPGTGAGEQYF. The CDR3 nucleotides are TGCGCCAGCAGCCAAACCCCGGGCACAGGGGCTGGAGAGCAGTACTTC.

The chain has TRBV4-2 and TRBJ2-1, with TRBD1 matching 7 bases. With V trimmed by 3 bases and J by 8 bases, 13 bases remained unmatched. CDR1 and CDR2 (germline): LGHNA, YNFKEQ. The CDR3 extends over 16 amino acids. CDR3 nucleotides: TGTGCCAGCAGCCAGGATTTGTCCTTGACAGGGCATGAGCAGTTCTTC. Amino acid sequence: CASSQDLSLTGHEQFF.

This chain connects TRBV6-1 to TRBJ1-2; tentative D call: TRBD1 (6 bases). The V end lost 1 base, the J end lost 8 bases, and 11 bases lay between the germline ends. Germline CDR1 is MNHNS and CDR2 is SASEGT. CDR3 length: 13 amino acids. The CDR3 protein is CASSEVGTTGYTF. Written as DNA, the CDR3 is TGTGCCAGCAGTGAAGTGGGGACAACGGGCTACACCTTC.

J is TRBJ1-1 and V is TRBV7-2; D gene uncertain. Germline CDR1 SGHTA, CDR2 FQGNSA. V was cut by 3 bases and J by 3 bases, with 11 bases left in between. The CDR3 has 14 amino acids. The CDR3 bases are TGTGCCAGCAGCTTTATAGGGAGGGACACTGAAGCTTTCTTT. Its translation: CASSFIGRDTEAFF.

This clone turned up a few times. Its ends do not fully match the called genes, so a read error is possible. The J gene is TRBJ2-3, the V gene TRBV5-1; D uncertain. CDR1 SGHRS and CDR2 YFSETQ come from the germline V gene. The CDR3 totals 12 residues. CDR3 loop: CASCLDPGTQYF. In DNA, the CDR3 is TGCGCCAGCTGCTTGGACCCGGGTACGCAGTATTTT.